The clone carrying this T cell receptor (beta chain) was detected only a few times. Its specificity is unknown. J was trimmed by 4 bases and V by 5 bases; bases with no gene match: 7. This CDR3 is built from 15 residues. In germline, CDR1 is MNHEY, CDR2 SVGAGI. Some clones are missing from TCRdb's copy, which holds only in-frame ones; the method was immunoSEQ multiplex PCR. This table holds 150,000 to 200,000 clones, 84% found once. The donors were members of the validation cohort comprising some 120 subjects, separate from the roughly 690-subject first cohort. The source of the sample is a study of cytomegalovirus exposure and HLA in healthy donors. Study-level findings and limits: Rare TCR sequences predominated, though certain public TCRs were found in many donors. The listing of some 170 TCR beta chains classed them as cytomegalovirus-associated. Subsequent analysis of the 120 or so validation repertoires found a tendency for first-cohort TCR clusters to co-occur.

This TCR came from a man aged 18 to 35 in good health and CMV-seropositive. Sequencing was done on a sample of PBMCs. The chain combines TRBV6-5 with TRBJ1-3, with 8 nucleotides matching TRBD1. CDR3 sequence: CASSSIRGLGNTIYF. CDR3 nucleotides: TGTGCCAGCAGTAGTATCAGGGGGCTAGGAAACACCATATATTTT.